These 24 T cell receptor beta chains share one sample of origin, sequenced in a study of blood T cell repertoires in COVID-19. Generated by immunoSEQ multiplex PCR, the TCRdb table keeps only in-frame clones and is missing some. The sample has about 110,000 clones, more than 70% seen once. Sequenced material: peripheral blood. The origin of the receptors is a man aged 50-59 years with active or convalescent COVID-19.

The rearrangement joins TRBV6-1 to TRBJ2-5; no reliable D call. The CDR3 runs to 14 residues. Per germline, CDR1 MNHNS and CDR2 SASEGT. V lost 0 bases to trimming and J lost 2 bases, with 7 bases between them. The CDR3 reads CASSEATRQETQYF. CDR3 bases: TGTGCCAGCAGTGAAGCAACAAGACAAGAGACCCAGTACTTC.

This chain connects TRBV28 to TRBJ1-2; D might be TRBD1 (5 bases). There are 13 residues in the CDR3. The ends were cut back, 3 bases at V and 6 bases at J, with 11 bases in the middle. Germline values: CDR1 MDHEN, CDR2 SYDVKM. This CDR3 is CASSFRQQNGYTF. The CDR3 nucleotides are TGTGCCAGCAGTTTTAGACAGCAAAATGGCTACACCTTC.

The chain uses TRBV28 and TRBJ2-2; 7 positions match TRBD1. Trimming took 6 bases from V and 6 from J; bases not matched to a gene: 10. Germline loops: CDR1 MDHEN, CDR2 SYDVKM. CDR3 length equals 15 residues. The CDR3 loop reads CASSTGTVNPGELFF. CDR3 bases: TGTGCCAGCAGCACCGGGACAGTCAACCCCGGGGAGCTGTTTTTT.

The chain is built from TRBV7-9 and TRBJ1-1; unclear D gene. Germline values: CDR1 SEHNR, CDR2 FQNEAQ (reference sequence). Between the trimmed V and J ends, which lost 1 base and 1 base, there was a span of 7 bases. This CDR3 spans 14 amino acids. The CDR3 bases are TGTGCCAGCAGCTTAGTCGAGGAGAACACTGAAGCTTTCTTT. Protein sequence: CASSLVEENTEAFF.

This clone occurred once. The V and J genes are TRBV5-3 and TRBJ2-7; TRBD1 matches at 7 bases. TRBV5-3 falls under the ORF class, with uncertain function. The ends lost 3 bases at V and 3 bases at J; junction bases unmatched: 6. This CDR3 is built from 14 residues. The CDR3 spells CARSSGQNGYEQYF. The DNA of the CDR3 is TGTGCCAGAAGCTCGGGACAGAACGGCTACGAGCAGTACTTC.

The V and J genes are TRBV18 and TRBJ2-7, with D perhaps TRBD2 (6 bases). Germline V gene data show CDR1 as KGHSH and CDR2 as LQKENI. V dropped 3 bases and J dropped 0 bases, with 27 bases sitting between them. The CDR3 consists of 20 residues. CDR3 region: CASSPGLARRDRQDSYEQYF. CDR3 DNA sequence: TGTGCCAGCTCACCGGGGCTAGCGCGCAGGGATAGGCAGGACTCCTACGAGCAGTACTTC.

The V gene is TRBV2, the J gene TRBJ1-5; 8 bases match TRBD1. Germline CDR1 and CDR2: SNHLY and FYNNEI. This CDR3 has 15 residues. V lost 1 base, J lost 7 bases, and 6 bases stayed unmatched. CDR3 sequence (DNA): TGTGCCAGCAGTGAAGGGACAGGGTGGCTACAGCCCCAGCATTTT. Amino acid sequence: CASSEGTGWLQPQHF.

This clone was seen a handful of times. The chain recombines TRBV18 with TRBJ2-1, with TRBD2 identical over 12 bases. The germline CDR1 and CDR2 sequences are KGHSH and LQKENI. This CDR3 is built from 14 residues. With V trimmed by 10 bases and J by 6 bases, 7 bases remained unmatched. The CDR3, as DNA: TGTGCCACCCGGGGACTAGCGGGTTCCAATGAGCAGTTCTTC. Translated, it gives CATRGLAGSNEQFF.

The chain uses TRBV5-1 and TRBJ2-7; 7 bases align to TRBD1. V was clipped by 4 bases and J by 4 bases; unmatched bases: 5. This CDR3 is 13 amino acids long. Germline V gives CDR1 SGHRS, CDR2 YFSETQ. The CDR3 loop is CASSRDRVYEQYF. The CDR3 DNA sequence: TGCGCCAGCAGCCGCGACAGGGTATACGAGCAGTACTTC.

By share of the sample, this clone is medium-sized. The chain uses TRBV7-2 and TRBJ2-2; TRBD2 aligns across 9 bases. CDR3 size: 15 residues. Germline V lookup: CDR1 SGHTA, CDR2 FQGNSA. V lost 1 base, J lost 7 bases, and 4 bases stayed unmatched. For the CDR3, the DNA is TGTGCCAGCAGCTTAGTTGGGACTAGCATCGGGGAGCTGTTTTTT. It codes for CASSLVGTSIGELFF.

The chain has TRBV27 and TRBJ1-1, with TRBD1 as a possible D gene (6 bases). This CDR3 region has 15 residues. The V and J ends lost 6 bases and 0 bases respectively, with 14 bases between them. Germline V gives CDR1 MNHEY, CDR2 SMNVEV (reference sequence). The CDR3 here is CASSQGGYMNTEAFF. In nucleotides, the CDR3 is TGTGCCAGCAGCCAAGGGGGTTATATGAACACTGAAGCTTTCTTT.

This sequence joins TRBV10-3 and TRBJ2-5, with D unresolved. This CDR3 has 14 amino acids. Trimming removed 3 bases from V and 5 bases from J, with 13 bases in between. Germline CDR1 is ENHRY and CDR2 is SYGVKD. The CDR3 sequence is CAISDARSWETQYF. DNA of the CDR3: TGTGCCATCAGTGACGCCAGGTCCTGGGAGACCCAGTACTTC.

The CDR3 coding sequence is TGCGCCAGCAGCTTAGGGACTAGTAACAATGAGCAGTTCTTC. As protein: CASSLGTSNNEQFF. The chain couples TRBV5-1 to TRBJ2-1, with 8 bases fitting TRBD2. Germline CDR1 reads SGHRS; CDR2 reads YFSETQ. Losses at the gene ends were 2 bases for V and 5 bases for J; bases not matched to a gene: 3. The CDR3 is 14 residues long.

V usage is TRBV29-1 and J usage is TRBJ2-2; 9 bases match TRBD2. V trimming: 4 bases; J trimming: 4 bases; junction bases outside the gene matches: 7. This CDR3 contains 15 residues. Looked up from germline, CDR1 is SQVTM and CDR2 is ANQGSEA. CDR3 nucleotide sequence: TGCAGCGTTGGGGTGGCGGGAGGGCCCACCGGGGAGCTGTTTTTT. Translation: CSVGVAGGPTGELFF.

This chain uses TRBV9 with TRBJ2-3; no clear D. The germline V gene has CDR1 SGDLS and CDR2 YYNGEE. V dropped 3 bases and J dropped 1 base, with 3 bases sitting between them. This CDR3 has 12 residues. Written as DNA, the CDR3 is TGTGCCAGCAGCGCAGGCACAGATACGCAGTATTTT. This codes for CASSAGTDTQYF. Based on the CDR3 plus reference TRBV9 and TRBJ2-3, the full variable domain is DSGVTQTPKHLITATGQRVTLRCSPRSGDLSVYWYQQSLDQGLQFLIQYYNGEERAKGNILERFSAQQFPDLHSELNLSSLELGDSALYFCASSAGTDTQYFGPGTRLTVL.

The chain uses TRBV6-6 and TRBJ1-2; 7 bases map to TRBD1. CDR3 length: 12 amino acids. Germline lookup yields CDR1 MNHNY and CDR2 SVGAGI (reference sequence). V dropped 6 bases and J dropped 8; count of bases not matched to a gene: 6. The CDR3 protein is CASSGTDVGYTF. CDR3 in DNA: TGTGCCAGCAGCGGGACAGACGTAGGCTACACCTTC.

CDR3 DNA sequence: TGTGCCAGCTCACCTATAGCGGACAATGAGCAGTTCTTC. This translates into CASSPIADNEQFF. The gene calls are TRBV18 and TRBJ2-1, with a possible D match to TRBD2 (6 bases). CDR1 and CDR2 (germline): KGHSH, LQKENI. Trimming shortened V by 3 bases and J by 5 bases, and 8 bases separated the two germline ends. There are 13 residues in the CDR3. Supplemented by reference TRBV18 and TRBJ2-1, the full variable domain reads NAGVMQNPRHLVRRRGQEARLRCSPMKGHSHVYWYRQLPEEGLKFMVYLQKENIIDESGMPKERFSAEFPKEGPSILRIQQVVRGDSAAYFCASSPIADNEQFFGPGTRLTVL.

CDR3: CASSLAGGPYGYTF. The CDR3 region has the DNA TGTGCCAGCAGCTTAGCGGGGGGACCCTATGGCTACACCTTC. This chain connects TRBV7-8 to TRBJ1-2; TRBD1 might be the D (5 bases). The germline V gene encodes CDR1 SGHVS and CDR2 FQNEAQ. The CDR3 is 14 amino acids. V lost 0 bases and J lost 4, with 9 bases in between.

J is TRBJ2-1 and V is TRBV19; D may be TRBD2 (5 bases). The CDR3 contains 15 residues. Between the trimmed V and J ends, which lost 7 bases and 0 bases, there was a span of 13 bases. From germline, CDR1 is LNHDA and CDR2 SQIVND (reference sequence). In DNA, the CDR3 is TGTGCCAGTACCGATAGCGCCGGCTCCTACAATGAGCAGTTCTTC. Amino acids: CASTDSAGSYNEQFF.

The chain recombines TRBV7-8 with TRBJ1-6; a weak D match, TRBD1 (6 bases). Germline loops: CDR1 SGHVS, CDR2 FQNEAQ. The CDR3 is made up of 13 amino acids. Trimming pared 5 bases from V and 14 bases from J, leaving 16 bases between. CDR3 in amino acids: CASSPGQPVTLHF. CDR3 nucleotides: TGTGCCAGCAGCCCAGGACAGCCTGTCACCCTCCACTTT. The whole variable domain, remainder taken from reference TRBV7-8 and TRBJ1-6, is GAGVSQSPRYKVAKRGQDVALRCDPISGHVSLFWYQQALGQGPEFLTYFQNEAQLDKSGLPSDRFFAERPEGSVSTLKIQRTQQEDSAVYLCASSPGQPVTLHFGNGTRLTVT.

The chain uses TRBV19 and TRBJ1-5; 8 nucleotides agree with TRBD1. Germline CDR1 LNHDA, CDR2 SQIVND (reference sequence). The CDR3 consists of 16 residues. The V segment lost 7 bases and the J segment 0 bases; nucleotides outside the gene matches: 8. CDR3 nucleotide sequence: TGTGCCAGTATGGACAGGGTTCTCTATAGCAATCAGCCCCAGCATTTT. Translation gives CASMDRVLYSNQPQHF.

The V call is TRBV30, the J call TRBJ1-4; possible D gene TRBD1, 5 bases. This CDR3 is built from 20 residues. V dropped 0 bases and J dropped 1 base, with 24 bases sitting between them. The germline V gene encodes CDR1 GTSNPN and CDR2 SVGIG (reference sequence). The CDR3 nucleotides are TGTGCCTGGAGTGTTACCCATGGGGGGGGGACCTCATTAACTAATGAAAAACTGTTTTTT. As protein: CAWSVTHGGGTSLTNEKLFF.

The V and J genes are TRBV28 and TRBJ2-4; D might be TRBD2 (5 bases). Germline lookup yields CDR1 MDHEN and CDR2 SYDVKM. The V gene lost 7 bases and the J gene lost 0 bases, with 13 bases spanning the gap. This CDR3 has 15 residues. This chain's CDR3 is CASKVGGLAKNIQYF. The CDR3 DNA is TGTGCCAGCAAAGTTGGCGGGTTAGCCAAAAACATTCAGTACTTC.

The V gene is TRBV5-1, the J gene TRBJ2-7; D is unclear. Trimming shortened V by 0 bases and J by 2 bases, and 9 bases separated the two germline ends. CDR3 length: 14 amino acids. Germline V gives CDR1 SGHRS, CDR2 YFSETQ. The chain's CDR3 is CASSLGGGTYEQYF. In DNA form, the CDR3 reads TGCGCCAGCAGCTTGGGTGGCGGAACCTACGAGCAGTACTTC.